This TCR beta chain appears in the sequencing data of a study of OX40 agonist ivuxolimab in advanced cancers. This CDR3 has 14 amino acids. V shed 1 base and J shed 7 bases, with 12 bases lying between them. Germline V gives CDR1 SGHNT, CDR2 YENEEA. Study-level points and caveats: CD8+ T cells (on average) carried more expanded clones than CD4+ T cells.

This clone was observed a single time. As yet, its antigen is unknown. Assay: immunoSEQ multiplex PCR; the TCRdb copy retains only in-frame clones and omits some. The data contain 57,000 or so clones, more than 85% of them seen just once; the ten biggest clones take up approximately 0.62%. Sequencing was performed on CD4+ or CD8+ T cells sorted from blood, taken in a trial of the OX40 agonist ivuxolimab. This sequence joins TRBV11-3 and TRBJ2-3; possibly TRBD2 for D (6 bases). This receptor was obtained from an adult with an advanced solid tumor such as melanoma, head and neck, liver or kidney cancer. CDR3 nucleotides: TGTGCCAGCAGCTTAGGTCCTAGCGTTAATACGCAGTATTTT. Its protein is CASSLGPSVNTQYF.